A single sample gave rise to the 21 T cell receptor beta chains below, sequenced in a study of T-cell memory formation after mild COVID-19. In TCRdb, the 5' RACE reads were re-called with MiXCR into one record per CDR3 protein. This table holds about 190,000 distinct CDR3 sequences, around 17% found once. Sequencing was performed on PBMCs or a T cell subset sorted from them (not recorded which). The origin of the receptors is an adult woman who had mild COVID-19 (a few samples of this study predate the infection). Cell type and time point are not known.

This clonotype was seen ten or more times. This CDR3 is CASSSDPDGTYEQYF. The CDR3 nucleotides read TGCGCCAGCAGCTCCGACCCGGACGGCACCTACGAGCAGTACTTC. The V and J genes are TRBV5-1 and TRBJ2-7; D not resolved. Germline CDR1 and CDR2: SGHRS and YFSETQ. Trimming pared 3 bases from V and 2 bases from J, leaving 15 bases between. The CDR3 extends over 15 amino acids.

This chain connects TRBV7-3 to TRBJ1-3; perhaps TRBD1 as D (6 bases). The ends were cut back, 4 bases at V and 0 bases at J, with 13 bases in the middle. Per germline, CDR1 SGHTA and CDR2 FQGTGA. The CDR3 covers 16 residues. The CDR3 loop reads CASSSDRPSSGNTIYF. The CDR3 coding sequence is TGTGCCAGCAGCTCAGACAGGCCAAGCTCTGGAAACACCATATATTTT.

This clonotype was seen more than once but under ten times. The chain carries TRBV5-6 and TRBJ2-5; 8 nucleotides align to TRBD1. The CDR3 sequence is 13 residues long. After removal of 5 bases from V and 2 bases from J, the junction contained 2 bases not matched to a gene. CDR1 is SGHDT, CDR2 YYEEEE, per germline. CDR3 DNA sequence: TGTGCCAGCAGGCGACAGGGGCAAGAGACCCAGTACTTC. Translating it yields CASRRQGQETQYF.

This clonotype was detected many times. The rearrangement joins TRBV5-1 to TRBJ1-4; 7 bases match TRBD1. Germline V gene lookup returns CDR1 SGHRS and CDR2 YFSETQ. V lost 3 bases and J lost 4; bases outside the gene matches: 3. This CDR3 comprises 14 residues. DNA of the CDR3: TGCGCCAGCAGCTCCGGGACAGATAATGAAAAACTGTTTTTT. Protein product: CASSSGTDNEKLFF.

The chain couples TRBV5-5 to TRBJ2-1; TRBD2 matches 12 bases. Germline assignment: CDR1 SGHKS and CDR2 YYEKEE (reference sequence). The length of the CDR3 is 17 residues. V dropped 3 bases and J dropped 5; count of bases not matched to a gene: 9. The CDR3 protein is CASSYGASGGANNEQFF. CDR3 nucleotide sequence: TGTGCCAGCAGCTATGGGGCTAGCGGGGGGGCCAACAATGAGCAGTTCTTC.

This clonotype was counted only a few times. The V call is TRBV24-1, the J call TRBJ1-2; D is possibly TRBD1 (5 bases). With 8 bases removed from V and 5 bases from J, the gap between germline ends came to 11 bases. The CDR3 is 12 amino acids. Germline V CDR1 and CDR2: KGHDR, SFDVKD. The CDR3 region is CATTSEGYGYTF. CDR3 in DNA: TGTGCCACCACGTCGGAGGGGTATGGCTACACCTTC.

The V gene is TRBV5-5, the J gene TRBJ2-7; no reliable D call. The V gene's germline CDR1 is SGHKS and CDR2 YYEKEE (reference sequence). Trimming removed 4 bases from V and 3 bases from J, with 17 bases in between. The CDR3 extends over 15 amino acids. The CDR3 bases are TGTGCCAGCAGCCCCCGAAGTGGAATTTACTACGAGCAGTACTTC. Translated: CASSPRSGIYYEQYF.

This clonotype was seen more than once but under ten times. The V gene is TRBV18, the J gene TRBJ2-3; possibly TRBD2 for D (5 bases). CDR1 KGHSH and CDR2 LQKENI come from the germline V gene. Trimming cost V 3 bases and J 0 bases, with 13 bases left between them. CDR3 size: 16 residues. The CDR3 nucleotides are TGTGCCAGCTCACCCCGAGGTACTAGGAGCACAGATACGCAGTATTTT. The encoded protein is CASSPRGTRSTDTQYF.

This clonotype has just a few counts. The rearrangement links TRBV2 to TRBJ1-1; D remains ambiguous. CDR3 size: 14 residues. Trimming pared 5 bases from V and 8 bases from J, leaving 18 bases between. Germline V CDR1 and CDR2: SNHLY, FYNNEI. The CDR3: CASSPWMVAVEAFF. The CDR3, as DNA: TGTGCCAGCAGTCCTTGGATGGTCGCGGTCGAAGCTTTCTTT.

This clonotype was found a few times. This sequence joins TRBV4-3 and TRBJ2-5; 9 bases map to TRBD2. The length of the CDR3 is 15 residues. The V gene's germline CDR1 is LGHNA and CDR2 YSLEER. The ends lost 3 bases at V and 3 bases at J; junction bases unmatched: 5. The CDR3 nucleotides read TGCGCCAGCAGCCATGCCGGGACTAGCAAAGAGACCCAGTACTTC. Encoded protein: CASSHAGTSKETQYF.

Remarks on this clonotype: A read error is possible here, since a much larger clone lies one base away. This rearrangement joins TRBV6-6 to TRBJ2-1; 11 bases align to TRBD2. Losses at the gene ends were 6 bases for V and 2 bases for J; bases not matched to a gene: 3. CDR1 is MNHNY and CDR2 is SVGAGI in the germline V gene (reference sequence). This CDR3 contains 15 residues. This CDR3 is CASSRSGGAYNEQFF. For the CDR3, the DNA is TGTGCCAGCAGCCGTAGCGGGGGGGCCTACAATGAGCAGTTCTTC.

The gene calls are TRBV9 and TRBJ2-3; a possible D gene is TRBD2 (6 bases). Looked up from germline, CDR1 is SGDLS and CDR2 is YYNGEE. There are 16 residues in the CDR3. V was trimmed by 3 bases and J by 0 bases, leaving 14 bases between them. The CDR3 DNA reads TGTGCCAGCAGCGCCAACGTCGGGACTAGCACAGATACGCAGTATTTT. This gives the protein CASSANVGTSTDTQYF.

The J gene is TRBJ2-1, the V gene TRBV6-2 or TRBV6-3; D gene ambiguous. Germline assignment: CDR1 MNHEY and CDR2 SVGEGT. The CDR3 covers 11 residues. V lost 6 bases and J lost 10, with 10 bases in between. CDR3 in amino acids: CASSQAWEQFF. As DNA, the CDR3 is TGTGCCAGCAGCCAAGCATGGGAGCAGTTCTTC.

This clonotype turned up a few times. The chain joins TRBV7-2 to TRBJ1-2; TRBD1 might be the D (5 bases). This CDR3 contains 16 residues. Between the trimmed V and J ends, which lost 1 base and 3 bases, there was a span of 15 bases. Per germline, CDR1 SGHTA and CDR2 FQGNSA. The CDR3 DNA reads TGTGCCAGCAGCTTAGGAACTCAGGGAAGATACTATGGCTACACCTTC. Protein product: CASSLGTQGRYYGYTF.

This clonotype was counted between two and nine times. The CDR3 nucleotides are TGTGCCAGCAGCTCTGTCGGAAACACCATATATTTT. Protein sequence: CASSSVGNTIYF. The chain is built from TRBV7-9 and TRBJ1-3; D remains unclear. Trimming shortened V by 4 bases and J by 4 bases, and 5 bases separated the two germline ends. This CDR3 is 12 amino acids long. Looked up from germline, CDR1 is SEHNR and CDR2 is FQNEAQ (reference sequence). The variable domain in full, with the rest retrieved from reference TRBV7-9 and TRBJ1-3, is DTGVSQNPRHKITKRGQNVTFRCDPISEHNRLYWYRQTLGQGPEFLTYFQNEAQLEKSRLLSDRFSAERPKGSFSTLEIQRTEQGDSAMYLCASSSVGNTIYFGEGSWLTVV.

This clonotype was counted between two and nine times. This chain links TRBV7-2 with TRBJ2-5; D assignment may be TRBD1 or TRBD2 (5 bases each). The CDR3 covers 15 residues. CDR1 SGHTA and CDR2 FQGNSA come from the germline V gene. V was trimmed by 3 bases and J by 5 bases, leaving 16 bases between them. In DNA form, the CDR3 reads TGTGCCAGCAGCTTTAGTCCCGGGACGGGGGAGACCCAGTACTTC. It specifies CASSFSPGTGETQYF.

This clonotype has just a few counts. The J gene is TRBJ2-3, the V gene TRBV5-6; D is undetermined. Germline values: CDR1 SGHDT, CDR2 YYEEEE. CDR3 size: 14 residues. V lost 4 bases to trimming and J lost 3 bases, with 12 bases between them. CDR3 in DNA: TGTGCCAGCAGCGCGTGGTCGAGAACAGATACGCAGTATTTT. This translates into CASSAWSRTDTQYF.

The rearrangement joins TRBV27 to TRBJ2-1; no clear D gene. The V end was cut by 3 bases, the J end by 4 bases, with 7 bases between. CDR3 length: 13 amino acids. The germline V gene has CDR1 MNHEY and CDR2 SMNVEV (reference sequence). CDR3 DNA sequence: TGTGCCAGCAGTTTTGAAGGATACAATGAGCAGTTCTTC. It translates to CASSFEGYNEQFF.

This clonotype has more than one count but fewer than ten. The CDR3 nucleotides are TGTGCCAGCAGCGTAGCGACTAGCGGACTGGATACGCAGTATTTT. As protein: CASSVATSGLDTQYF. This rearrangement joins TRBV9 to TRBJ2-3, with TRBD2 matching 9 bases. From germline, CDR1 is SGDLS and CDR2 YYNGEE. This CDR3 contains 15 residues. V trimming: 0 bases; J trimming: 6 bases; junction bases outside the gene matches: 5.

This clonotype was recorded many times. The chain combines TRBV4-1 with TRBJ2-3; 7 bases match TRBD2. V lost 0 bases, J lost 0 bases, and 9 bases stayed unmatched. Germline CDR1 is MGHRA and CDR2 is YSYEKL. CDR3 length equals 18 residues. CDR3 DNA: TGCGCCAGCAGCCAAGATTTCGAACGAGCGGGGAGCACAGATACGCAGTATTTT. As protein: CASSQDFERAGSTDTQYF.

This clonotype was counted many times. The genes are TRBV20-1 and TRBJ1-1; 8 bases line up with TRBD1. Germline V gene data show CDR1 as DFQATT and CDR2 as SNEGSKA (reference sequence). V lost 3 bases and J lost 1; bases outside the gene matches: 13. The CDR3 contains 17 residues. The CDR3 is CSASQALGTGGNTEAFF. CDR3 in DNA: TGCAGTGCTAGCCAAGCCTTAGGGACAGGCGGGAACACTGAAGCTTTCTTT.